These 2 T cell receptor beta chains were sequenced from one sample in a study of T cells in Graves' hyperthyroidism and ophthalmopathy. TCR beta CDR3 sequences were amplified from RNA transcripts. A first-round RT-PCR of the TCR CDR3 used the HTBI primer set. TCRdb recomputed calls from the multiplex PCR reads with MiXCR, one row per CDR3 protein. The sample holds 250,000 to 300,000 distinct CDR3 sequences, roughly 19% seen once. Sequences were obtained from blood. Every receptor here comes from a man in his fifties or sixties with Graves' ophthalmopathy.

This clonotype was picked up many times. The rearrangement joins TRBV18 to TRBJ2-5; 9 positions agree with TRBD2. Germline V lookup: CDR1 KGHSH, CDR2 LQKENI. The CDR3 totals 15 residues. The V and J ends lost 3 bases and 2 bases, in that order; junction bases with no gene match: 4. The CDR3 nucleotides are TGTGCCAGCTCACCGGGACTAGCCGGTCAAGAGACCCAGTACTTC. Its translation is CASSPGLAGQETQYF.

In DNA, the CDR3 is TGTGCCAGCAGGGGACAGGGGACCGGGGAGCTGTTTTTT. It specifies CASRGQGTGELFF. The chain is built from TRBV14 and TRBJ2-2, with TRBD1 matching 10 bases. CDR3 length equals 13 residues. Germline CDR1 is SGHDN and CDR2 is FVKESK. V lost 6 bases to trimming and J lost 5 bases; unmatched junction nucleotides: 0.